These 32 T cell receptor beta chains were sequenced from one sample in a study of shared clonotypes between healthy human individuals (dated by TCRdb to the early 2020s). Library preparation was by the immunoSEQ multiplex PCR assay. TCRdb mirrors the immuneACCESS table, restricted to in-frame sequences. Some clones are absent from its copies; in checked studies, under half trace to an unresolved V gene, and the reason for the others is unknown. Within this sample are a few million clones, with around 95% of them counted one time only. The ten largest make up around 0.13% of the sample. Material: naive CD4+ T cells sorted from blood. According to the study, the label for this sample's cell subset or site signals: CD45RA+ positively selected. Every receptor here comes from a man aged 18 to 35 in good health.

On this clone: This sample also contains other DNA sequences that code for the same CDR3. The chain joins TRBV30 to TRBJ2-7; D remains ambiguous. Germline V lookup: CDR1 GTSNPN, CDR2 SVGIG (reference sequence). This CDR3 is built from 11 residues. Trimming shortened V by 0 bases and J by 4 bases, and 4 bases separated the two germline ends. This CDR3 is CAWSVEYEQYF. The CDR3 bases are TGTGCCTGGAGTGTAGAGTACGAGCAGTACTTC.

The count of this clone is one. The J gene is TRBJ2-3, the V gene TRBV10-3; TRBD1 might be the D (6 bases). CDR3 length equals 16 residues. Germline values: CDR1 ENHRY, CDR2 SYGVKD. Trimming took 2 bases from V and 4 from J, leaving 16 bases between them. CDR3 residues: CAISENRDTSADTQYF. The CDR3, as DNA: TGTGCCATCAGTGAGAACCGGGACACAAGCGCAGATACGCAGTATTTT.

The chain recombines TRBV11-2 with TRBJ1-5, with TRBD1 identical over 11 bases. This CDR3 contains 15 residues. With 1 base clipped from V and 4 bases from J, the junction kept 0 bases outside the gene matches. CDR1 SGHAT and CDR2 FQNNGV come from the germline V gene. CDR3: CASSLGDRGNQPQHF. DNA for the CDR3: TGTGCCAGCAGCTTAGGGGACAGGGGGAATCAGCCCCAGCATTTT.

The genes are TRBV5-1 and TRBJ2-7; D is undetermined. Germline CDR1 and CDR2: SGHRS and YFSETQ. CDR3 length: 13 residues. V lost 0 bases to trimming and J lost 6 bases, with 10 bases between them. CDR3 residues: CASSLEALREQYF. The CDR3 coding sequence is TGCGCCAGCAGCTTGGAGGCCCTCCGCGAGCAGTACTTC. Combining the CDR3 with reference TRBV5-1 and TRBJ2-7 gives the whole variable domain KAGVTQTPRYLIKTRGQQVTLSCSPISGHRSVSWYQQTPGQGLQFLFEYFSETQRNKGNFPGRFSGRQFSNSRSEMNVSTLELGDSALYLCASSLEALREQYFGPGTRLTVT.

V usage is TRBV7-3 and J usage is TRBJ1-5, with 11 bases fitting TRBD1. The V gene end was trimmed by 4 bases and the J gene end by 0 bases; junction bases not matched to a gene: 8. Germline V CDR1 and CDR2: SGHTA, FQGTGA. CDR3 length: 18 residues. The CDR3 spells CASSYRDRGSYSNQPQHF. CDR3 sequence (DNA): TGTGCCAGCAGCTACCGGGACAGGGGGTCTTATAGCAATCAGCCCCAGCATTTT.

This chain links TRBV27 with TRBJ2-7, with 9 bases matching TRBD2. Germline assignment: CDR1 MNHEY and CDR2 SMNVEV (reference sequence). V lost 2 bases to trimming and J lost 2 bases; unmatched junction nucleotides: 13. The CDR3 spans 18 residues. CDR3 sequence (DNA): TGTGCCAGCAGTTTACCGCGTAGGAGACTAGCGGCCGCCTACGAGCAGTACTTC. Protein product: CASSLPRRRLAAAYEQYF.

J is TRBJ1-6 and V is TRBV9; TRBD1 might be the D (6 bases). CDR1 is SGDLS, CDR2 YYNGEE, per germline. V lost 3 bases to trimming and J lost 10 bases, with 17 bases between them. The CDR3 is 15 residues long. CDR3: CASSASDRFGSPLHF. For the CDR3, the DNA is TGTGCCAGCAGCGCATCAGACAGGTTCGGGTCACCCCTCCACTTT. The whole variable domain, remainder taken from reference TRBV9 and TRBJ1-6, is DSGVTQTPKHLITATGQRVTLRCSPRSGDLSVYWYQQSLDQGLQFLIQYYNGEERAKGNILERFSAQQFPDLHSELNLSSLELGDSALYFCASSASDRFGSPLHFGNGTRLTVT.

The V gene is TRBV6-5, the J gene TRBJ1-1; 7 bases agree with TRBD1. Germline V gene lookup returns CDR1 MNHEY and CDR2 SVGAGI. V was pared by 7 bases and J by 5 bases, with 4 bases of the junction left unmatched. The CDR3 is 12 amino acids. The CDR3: CASMRQGTEAFF. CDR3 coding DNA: TGTGCCAGCATGCGACAGGGAACTGAAGCTTTCTTT.

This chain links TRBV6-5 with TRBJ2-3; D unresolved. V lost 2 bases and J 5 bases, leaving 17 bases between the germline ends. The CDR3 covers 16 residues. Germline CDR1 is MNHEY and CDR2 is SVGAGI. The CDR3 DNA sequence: TGTGCCAGCAGTTACACCAGACTTAGTCTAGGAGATACGCAGTATTTT. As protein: CASSYTRLSLGDTQYF.

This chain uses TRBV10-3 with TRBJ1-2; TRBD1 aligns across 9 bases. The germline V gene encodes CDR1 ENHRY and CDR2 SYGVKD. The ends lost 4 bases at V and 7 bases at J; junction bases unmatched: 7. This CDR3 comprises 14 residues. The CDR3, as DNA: TGTGCCATCAGTGCCGGGGACAGGGAGGCTGGCTACACCTTC. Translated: CAISAGDREAGYTF.

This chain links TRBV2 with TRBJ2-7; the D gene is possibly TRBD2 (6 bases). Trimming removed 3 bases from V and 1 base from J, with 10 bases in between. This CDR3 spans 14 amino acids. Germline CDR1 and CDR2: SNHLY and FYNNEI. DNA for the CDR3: TGTGCCAGCAGTGACCGCGGACTATCCTACGAGCAGTACTTC. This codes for CASSDRGLSYEQYF.

Here the CDR3 DNA reads TGTGCCAGTAGTGCCGGGACAGGGAACTCCTACGAGCAGTACTTC. Amino acid sequence: CASSAGTGNSYEQYF. The chain couples TRBV19 to TRBJ2-7, with 9 bases identical to TRBD1. The CDR3 totals 15 residues. Germline values: CDR1 LNHDA, CDR2 SQIVND (reference sequence). V dropped 5 bases and J dropped 0; count of bases not matched to a gene: 5.

The chain's CDR3 is CASSLSRPSGTEAFF. CDR3 bases: TGTGCCAGCAGCTTAAGTAGACCCAGTGGGACTGAAGCTTTCTTT. The V call is TRBV7-2, the J call TRBJ1-1; D not certain. This CDR3 region has 15 residues. The V end was cut by 2 bases, the J end by 5 bases, with 15 bases between. The germline V gene has CDR1 SGHTA and CDR2 FQGNSA.

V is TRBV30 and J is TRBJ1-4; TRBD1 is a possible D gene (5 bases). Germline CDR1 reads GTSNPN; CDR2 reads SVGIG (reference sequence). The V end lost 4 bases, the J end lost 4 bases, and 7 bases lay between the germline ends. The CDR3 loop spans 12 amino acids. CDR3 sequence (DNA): TGTGCCTGGACAGGGCTTAATGAAAAACTGTTTTTT. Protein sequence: CAWTGLNEKLFF.

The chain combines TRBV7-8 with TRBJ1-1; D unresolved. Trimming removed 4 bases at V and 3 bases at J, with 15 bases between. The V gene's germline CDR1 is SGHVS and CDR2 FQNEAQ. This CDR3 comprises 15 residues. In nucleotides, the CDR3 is TGTGCCAGCAGCTCGCCGACCGGTGGGGACACTGAAGCTTTCTTT. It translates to CASSSPTGGDTEAFF.

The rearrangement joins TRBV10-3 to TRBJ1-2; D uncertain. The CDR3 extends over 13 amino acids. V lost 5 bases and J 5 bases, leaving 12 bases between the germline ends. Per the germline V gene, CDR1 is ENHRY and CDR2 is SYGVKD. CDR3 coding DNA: TGTGCCATCAGTAGGACTGAGGATTATGGCTACACCTTC. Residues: CAISRTEDYGYTF.

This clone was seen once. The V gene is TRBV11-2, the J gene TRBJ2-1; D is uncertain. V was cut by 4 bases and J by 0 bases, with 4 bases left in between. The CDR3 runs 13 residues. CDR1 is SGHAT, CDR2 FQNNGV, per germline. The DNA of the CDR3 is TGTGCCAGCAGCTCCGACTCCTACAATGAGCAGTTCTTC. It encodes CASSSDSYNEQFF.

The CDR3 here is CASSPGTGAQETQYF. In DNA, the CDR3 is TGTGCCAGTAGTCCCGGGACAGGAGCTCAAGAGACCCAGTACTTC. The V and J genes are TRBV19 and TRBJ2-5, with TRBD1 identical over 8 bases. The J segment lost 2 bases and the V segment lost 5 bases, leaving 7 bases of the junction unmatched. Germline V gene sequence: CDR1 LNHDA, CDR2 SQIVND (reference sequence). CDR3 size: 15 residues.

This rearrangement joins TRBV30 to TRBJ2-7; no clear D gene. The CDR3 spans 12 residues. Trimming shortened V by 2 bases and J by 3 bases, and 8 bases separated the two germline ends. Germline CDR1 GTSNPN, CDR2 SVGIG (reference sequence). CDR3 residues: CAWSMGSYEQYF. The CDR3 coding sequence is TGTGCCTGGAGTATGGGCAGCTACGAGCAGTACTTC.

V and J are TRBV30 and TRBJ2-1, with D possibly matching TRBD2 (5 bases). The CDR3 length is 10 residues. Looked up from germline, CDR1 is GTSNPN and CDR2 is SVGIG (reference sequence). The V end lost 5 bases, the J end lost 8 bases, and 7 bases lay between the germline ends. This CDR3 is CAWERDEQFF. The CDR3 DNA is TGTGCCTGGGAGAGGGATGAGCAGTTCTTC.

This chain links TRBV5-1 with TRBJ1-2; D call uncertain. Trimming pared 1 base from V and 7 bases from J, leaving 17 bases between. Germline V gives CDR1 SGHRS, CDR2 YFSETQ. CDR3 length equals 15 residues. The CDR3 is CASSLSAGRVSGYTF. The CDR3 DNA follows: TGCGCCAGCAGCTTGTCGGCGGGGAGGGTTTCTGGCTACACCTTC.

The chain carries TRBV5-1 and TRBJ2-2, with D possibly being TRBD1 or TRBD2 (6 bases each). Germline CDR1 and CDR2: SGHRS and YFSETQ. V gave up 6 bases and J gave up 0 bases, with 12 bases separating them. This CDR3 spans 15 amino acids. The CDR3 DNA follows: TGCGCCAGCACAAGGGGGACTTCGAACACCGGGGAGCTGTTTTTT. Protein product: CASTRGTSNTGELFF.

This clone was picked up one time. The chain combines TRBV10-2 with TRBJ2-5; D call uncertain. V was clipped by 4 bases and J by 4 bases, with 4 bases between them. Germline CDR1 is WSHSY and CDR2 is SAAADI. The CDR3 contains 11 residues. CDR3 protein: CASSGVETQYF. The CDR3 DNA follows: TGCGCCAGCAGTGGGGTAGAGACCCAGTACTTC.

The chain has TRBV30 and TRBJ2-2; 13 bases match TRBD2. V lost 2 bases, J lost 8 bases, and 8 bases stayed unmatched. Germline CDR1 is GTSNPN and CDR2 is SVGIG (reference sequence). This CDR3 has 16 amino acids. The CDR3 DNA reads TGTGCCTGGAGTATACTGGGACTAGCGGGGCCGGGGGAGCTGTTTTTT. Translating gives CAWSILGLAGPGELFF.

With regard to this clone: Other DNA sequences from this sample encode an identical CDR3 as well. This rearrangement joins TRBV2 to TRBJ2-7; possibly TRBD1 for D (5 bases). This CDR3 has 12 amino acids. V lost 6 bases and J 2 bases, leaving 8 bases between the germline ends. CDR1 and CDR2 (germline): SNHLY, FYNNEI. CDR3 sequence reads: CASRIRAYEQYF. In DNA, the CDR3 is TGTGCCAGCAGAATCAGGGCCTACGAGCAGTACTTC.

CDR3 sequence: CSVAFGASEISQYF. CDR3 bases: TGCAGCGTCGCGTTCGGGGCTAGCGAAATTTCCCAGTACTTC. The chain couples TRBV29-1 to TRBJ2-5; D is perhaps TRBD2 (6 bases). The CDR3 spans 14 residues. V lost 6 bases, J lost 9 bases, and 23 bases lay in between. From germline, CDR1 is SQVTM and CDR2 ANQGSEA.

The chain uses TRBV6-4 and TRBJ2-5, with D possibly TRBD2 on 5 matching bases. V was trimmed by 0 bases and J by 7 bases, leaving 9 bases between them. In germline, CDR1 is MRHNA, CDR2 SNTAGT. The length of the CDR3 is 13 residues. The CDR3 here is CASSDSPRGTQYF. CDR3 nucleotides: TGTGCCAGCAGTGACTCTCCTCGGGGGACCCAGTACTTC.

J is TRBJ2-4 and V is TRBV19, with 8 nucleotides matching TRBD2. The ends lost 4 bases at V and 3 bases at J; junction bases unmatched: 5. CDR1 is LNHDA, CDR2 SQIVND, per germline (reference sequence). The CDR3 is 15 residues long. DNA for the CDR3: TGTGCCAGTAGTACAGCGGGAGCCCTCAAAAACATTCAGTACTTC. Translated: CASSTAGALKNIQYF.

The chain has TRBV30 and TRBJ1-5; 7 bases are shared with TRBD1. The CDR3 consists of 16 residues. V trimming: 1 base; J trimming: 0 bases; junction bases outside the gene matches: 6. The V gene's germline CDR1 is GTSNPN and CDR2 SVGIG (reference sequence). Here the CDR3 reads CAWSEPDRASNQPQHF. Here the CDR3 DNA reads TGTGCCTGGAGTGAACCTGACAGGGCTAGCAATCAGCCCCAGCATTTT.

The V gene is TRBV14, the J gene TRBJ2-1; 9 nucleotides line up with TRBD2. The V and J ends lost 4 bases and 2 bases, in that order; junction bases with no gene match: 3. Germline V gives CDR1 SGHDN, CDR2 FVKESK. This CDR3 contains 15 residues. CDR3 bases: TGTGCCAGCAGCCGGCTAGCGGGGACCTACAATGAGCAGTTCTTC. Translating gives CASSRLAGTYNEQFF.

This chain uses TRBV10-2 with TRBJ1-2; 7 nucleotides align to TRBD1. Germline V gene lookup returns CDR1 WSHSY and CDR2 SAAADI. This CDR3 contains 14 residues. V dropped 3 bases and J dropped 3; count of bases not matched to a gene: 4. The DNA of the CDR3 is TGCGCCAGCAGTGAAAGGGGGCGCGACTATGGCTACACCTTC. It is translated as CASSERGRDYGYTF.

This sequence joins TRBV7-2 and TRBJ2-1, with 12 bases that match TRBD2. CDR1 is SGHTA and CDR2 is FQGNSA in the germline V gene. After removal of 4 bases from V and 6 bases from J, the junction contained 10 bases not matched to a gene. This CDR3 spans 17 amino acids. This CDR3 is CASSYLAGGKGGNEQFF. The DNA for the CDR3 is TGTGCCAGCAGCTACCTAGCGGGAGGGAAAGGTGGCAATGAGCAGTTCTTC.